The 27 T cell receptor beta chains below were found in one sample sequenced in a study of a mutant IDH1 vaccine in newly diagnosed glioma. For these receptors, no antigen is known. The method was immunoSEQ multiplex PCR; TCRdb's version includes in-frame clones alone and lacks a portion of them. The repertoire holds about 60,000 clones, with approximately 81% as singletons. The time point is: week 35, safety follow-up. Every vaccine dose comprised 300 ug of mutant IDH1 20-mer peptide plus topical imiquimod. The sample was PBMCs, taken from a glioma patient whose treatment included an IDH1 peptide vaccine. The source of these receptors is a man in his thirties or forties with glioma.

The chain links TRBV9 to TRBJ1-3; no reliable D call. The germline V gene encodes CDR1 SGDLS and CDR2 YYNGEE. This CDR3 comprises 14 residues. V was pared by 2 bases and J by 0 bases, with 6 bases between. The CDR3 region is CASSVRSSGNTIYF. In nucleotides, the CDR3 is TGTGCCAGCAGCGTCCGATCCTCTGGAAACACCATATATTTT.

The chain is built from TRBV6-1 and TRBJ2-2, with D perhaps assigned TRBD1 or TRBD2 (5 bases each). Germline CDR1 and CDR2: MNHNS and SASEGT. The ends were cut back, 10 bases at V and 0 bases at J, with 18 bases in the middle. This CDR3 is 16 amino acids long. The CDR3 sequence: CATRETGPTNTGELFF. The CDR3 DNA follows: TGTGCCACCAGGGAAACGGGACCCACGAACACCGGGGAGCTGTTTTTT.

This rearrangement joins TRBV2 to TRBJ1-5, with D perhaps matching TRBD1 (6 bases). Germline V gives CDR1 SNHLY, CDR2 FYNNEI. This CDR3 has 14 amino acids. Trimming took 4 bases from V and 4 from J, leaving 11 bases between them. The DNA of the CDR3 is TGTGCCAGCAGTGGGGGGACACGGAATCAGCCCCAGCATTTT. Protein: CASSGGTRNQPQHF.

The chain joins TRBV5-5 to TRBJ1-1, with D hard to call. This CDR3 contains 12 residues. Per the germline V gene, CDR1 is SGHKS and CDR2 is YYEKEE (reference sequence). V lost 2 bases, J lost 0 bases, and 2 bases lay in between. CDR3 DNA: TGTGCCAGCAGCTTCCTGAACACTGAAGCTTTCTTT. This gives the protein CASSFLNTEAFF.

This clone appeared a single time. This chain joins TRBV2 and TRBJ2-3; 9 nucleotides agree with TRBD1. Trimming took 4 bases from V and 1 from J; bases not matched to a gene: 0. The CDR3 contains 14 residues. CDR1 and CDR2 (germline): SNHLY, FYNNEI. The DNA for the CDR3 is TGTGCCAGCAGTGGGACAGGGGGCACAGATACGCAGTATTTT. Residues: CASSGTGGTDTQYF.

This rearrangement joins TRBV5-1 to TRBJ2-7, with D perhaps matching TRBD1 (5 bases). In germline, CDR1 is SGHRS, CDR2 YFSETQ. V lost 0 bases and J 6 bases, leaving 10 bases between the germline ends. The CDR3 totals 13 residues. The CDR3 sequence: CASSLGGISEQYF. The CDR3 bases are TGCGCCAGCAGCTTGGGGGGCATATCCGAGCAGTACTTC. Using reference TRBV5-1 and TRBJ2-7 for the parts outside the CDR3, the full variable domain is KAGVTQTPRYLIKTRGQQVTLSCSPISGHRSVSWYQQTPGQGLQFLFEYFSETQRNKGNFPGRFSGRQFSNSRSEMNVSTLELGDSALYLCASSLGGISEQYFGPGTRLTVT.

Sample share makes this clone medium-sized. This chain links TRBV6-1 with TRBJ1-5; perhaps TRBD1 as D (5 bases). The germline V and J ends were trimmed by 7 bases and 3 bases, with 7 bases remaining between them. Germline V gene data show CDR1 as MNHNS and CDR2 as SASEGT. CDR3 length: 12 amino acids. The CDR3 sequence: CASTDNNQPQHF. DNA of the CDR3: TGTGCCAGCACGGACAACAATCAGCCCCAGCATTTT.

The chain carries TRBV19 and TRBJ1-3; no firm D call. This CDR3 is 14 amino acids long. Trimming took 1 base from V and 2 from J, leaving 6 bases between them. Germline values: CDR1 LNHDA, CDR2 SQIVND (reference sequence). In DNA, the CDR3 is TGTGCCAGTAGTATAGGAGGCCCTGGAAACACCATATATTTT. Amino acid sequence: CASSIGGPGNTIYF.

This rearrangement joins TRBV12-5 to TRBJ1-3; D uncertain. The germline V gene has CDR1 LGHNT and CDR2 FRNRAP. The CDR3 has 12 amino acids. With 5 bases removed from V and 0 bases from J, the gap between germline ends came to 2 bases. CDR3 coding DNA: TGTGCTAGTGGTCCCTCTGGAAACACCATATATTTT. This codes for CASGPSGNTIYF.

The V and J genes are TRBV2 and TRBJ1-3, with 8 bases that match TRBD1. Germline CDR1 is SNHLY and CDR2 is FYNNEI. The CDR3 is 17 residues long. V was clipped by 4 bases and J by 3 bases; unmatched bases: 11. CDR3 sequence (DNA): TGTGCCAGCAGTGGGGGCACAGGGGGTAAAGGTGGAAACACCATATATTTT. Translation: CASSGGTGGKGGNTIYF.

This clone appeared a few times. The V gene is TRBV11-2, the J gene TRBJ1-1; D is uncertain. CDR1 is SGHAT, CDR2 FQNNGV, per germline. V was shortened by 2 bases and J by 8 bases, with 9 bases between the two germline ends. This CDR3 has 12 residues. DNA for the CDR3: TGTGCCAGCAGCTTAAACTCTAGGGAAGCTTTCTTT. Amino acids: CASSLNSREAFF.

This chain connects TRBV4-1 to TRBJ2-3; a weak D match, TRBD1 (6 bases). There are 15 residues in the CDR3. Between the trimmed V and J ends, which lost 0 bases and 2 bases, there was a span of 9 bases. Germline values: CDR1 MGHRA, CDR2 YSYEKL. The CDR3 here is CASSQETGDTDTQYF. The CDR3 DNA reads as TGCGCCAGCAGCCAAGAGACAGGAGACACAGATACGCAGTATTTT.

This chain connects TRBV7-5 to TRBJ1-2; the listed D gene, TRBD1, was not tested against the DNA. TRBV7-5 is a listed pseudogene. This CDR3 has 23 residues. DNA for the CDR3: TGTGTCAGAAGCTTAGCTCAGGAGCCCACCCCCCTTTGGGACAGGGCCCAACACTATGGCTACACCTTC. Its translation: CVRSLAQEPTPLWDRAQHYGYTF.

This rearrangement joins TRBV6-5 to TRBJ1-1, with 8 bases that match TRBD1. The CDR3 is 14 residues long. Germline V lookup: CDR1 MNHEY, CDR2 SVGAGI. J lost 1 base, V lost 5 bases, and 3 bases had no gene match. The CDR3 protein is CASSRQGTNTEAFF. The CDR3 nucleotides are TGTGCCAGCAGTCGACAGGGGACGAACACTGAAGCTTTCTTT.

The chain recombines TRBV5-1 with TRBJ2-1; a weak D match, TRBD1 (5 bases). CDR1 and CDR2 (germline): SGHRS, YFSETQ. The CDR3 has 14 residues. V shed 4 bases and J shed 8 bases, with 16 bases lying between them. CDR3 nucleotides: TGCGCCAGCAGCCCAGGGCCGCGGAGCGATGAGCAGTTCTTC. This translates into CASSPGPRSDEQFF.

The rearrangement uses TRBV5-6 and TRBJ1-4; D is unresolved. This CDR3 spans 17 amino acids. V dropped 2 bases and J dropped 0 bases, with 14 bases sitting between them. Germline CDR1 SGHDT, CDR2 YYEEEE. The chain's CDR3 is CASSFGLGPATNEKLFF. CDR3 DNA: TGTGCCAGCAGCTTCGGTTTGGGCCCTGCAACTAATGAAAAACTGTTTTTT. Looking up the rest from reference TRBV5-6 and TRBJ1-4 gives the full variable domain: DAGVTQSPTHLIKTRGQQVTLRCSPKSGHDTVSWYQQALGQGPQFIFQYYEEEERQRGNFPDRFSGHQFPNYSSELNVNALLLGDSALYLCASSFGLGPATNEKLFFGSGTQLSVL.

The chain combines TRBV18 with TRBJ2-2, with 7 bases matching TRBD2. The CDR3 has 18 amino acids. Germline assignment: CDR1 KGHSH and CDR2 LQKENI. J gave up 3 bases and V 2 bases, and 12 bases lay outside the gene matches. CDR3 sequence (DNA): TGTGCCAGCTCACCATTTGCTAGCGGATCGGTAGACACCGGGGAGCTGTTTTTT. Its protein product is CASSPFASGSVDTGELFF.

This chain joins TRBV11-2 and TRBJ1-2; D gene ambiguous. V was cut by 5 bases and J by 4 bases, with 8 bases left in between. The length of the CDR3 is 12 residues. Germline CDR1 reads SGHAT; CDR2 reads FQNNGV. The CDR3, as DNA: TGTGCCAGCAGCACCGGGCGCTATGGCTACACCTTC. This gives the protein CASSTGRYGYTF.

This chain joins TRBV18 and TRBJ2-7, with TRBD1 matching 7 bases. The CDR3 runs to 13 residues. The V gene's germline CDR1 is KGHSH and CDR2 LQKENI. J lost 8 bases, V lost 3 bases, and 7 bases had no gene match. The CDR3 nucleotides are TGTGCCAGCTCACCCGCGACAGGGAAACAGCAGTACTTC. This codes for CASSPATGKQQYF.

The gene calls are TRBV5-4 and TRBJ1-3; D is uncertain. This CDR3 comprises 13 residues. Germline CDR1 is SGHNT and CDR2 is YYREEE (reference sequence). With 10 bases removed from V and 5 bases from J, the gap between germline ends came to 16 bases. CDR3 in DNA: TGTGCCTGGGGAGCCCCTGGCAGAAACACCATATATTTT. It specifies CAWGAPGRNTIYF. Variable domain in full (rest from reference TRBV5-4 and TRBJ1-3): ETGVTQSPTHLIKTRGQQVTLRCSSQSGHNTVSWYQQALGQGPQFIFQYYREEENGRGNFPPRFSGLQFPNYSSELNVNALELDDSALYLCAWGAPGRNTIYFGEGSWLTVV.

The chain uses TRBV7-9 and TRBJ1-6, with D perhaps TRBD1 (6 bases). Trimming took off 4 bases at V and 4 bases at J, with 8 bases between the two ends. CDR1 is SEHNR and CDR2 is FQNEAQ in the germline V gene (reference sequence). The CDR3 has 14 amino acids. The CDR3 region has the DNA TGTGCCAGCAGCTCAGGGGTGTATAATTCACCCCTCCACTTT. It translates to CASSSGVYNSPLHF.

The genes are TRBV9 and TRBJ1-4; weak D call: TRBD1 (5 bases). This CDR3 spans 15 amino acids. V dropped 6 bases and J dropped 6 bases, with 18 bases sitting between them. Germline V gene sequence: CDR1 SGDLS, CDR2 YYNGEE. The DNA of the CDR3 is TGTGCCAGCACCAAAGGCAATGGGGGTTATGAAAAACTGTTTTTT. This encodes CASTKGNGGYEKLFF.

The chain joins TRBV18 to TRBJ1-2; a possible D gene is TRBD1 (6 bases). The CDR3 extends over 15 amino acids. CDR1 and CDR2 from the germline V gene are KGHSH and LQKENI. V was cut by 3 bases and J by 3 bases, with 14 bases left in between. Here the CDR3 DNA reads TGTGCCAGCTCACCCGGCAAGGGGGGGGACTATGGCTACACCTTC. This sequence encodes CASSPGKGGDYGYTF. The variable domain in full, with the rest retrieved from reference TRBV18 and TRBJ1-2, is NAGVMQNPRHLVRRRGQEARLRCSPMKGHSHVYWYRQLPEEGLKFMVYLQKENIIDESGMPKERFSAEFPKEGPSILRIQQVVRGDSAAYFCASSPGKGGDYGYTFGSGTRLTVV.

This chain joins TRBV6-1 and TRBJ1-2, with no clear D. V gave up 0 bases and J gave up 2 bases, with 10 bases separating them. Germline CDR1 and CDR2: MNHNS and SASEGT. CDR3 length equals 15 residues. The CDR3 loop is CASSEAFHPNYGYTF. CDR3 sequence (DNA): TGTGCCAGCAGTGAAGCGTTCCACCCCAACTATGGCTACACCTTC.

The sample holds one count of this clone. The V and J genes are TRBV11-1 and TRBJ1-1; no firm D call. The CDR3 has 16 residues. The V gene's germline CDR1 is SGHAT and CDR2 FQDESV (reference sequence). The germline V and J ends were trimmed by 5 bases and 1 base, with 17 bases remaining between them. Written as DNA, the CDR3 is TGTGCCAGCAGCCCCCATAGTTCCAGCCAGAACACTGAAGCTTTCTTT. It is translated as CASSPHSSSQNTEAFF.

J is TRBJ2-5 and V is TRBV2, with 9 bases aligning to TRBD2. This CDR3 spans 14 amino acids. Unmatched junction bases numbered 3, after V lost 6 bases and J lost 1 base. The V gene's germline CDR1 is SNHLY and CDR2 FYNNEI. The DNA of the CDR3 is TGTGCCAGCAGGCGGGGGGGCCCCCAAGAGACCCAGTACTTC. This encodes CASRRGGPQETQYF. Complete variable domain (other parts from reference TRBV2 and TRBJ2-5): EPEVTQTPSHQVTQMGQEVILRCVPISNHLYFYWYRQILGQKVEFLVSFYNNEISEKSEIFDDQFSVERPDGSNFTLKIRSTKLEDSAMYFCASRRGGPQETQYFGPGTRLLVL.

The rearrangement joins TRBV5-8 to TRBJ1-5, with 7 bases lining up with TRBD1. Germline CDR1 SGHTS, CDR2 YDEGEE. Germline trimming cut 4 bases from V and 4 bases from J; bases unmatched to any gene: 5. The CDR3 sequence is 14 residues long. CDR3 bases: TGTGCCAGCAGCAGACAGGGAATAAATCAGCCCCAGCATTTT. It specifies CASSRQGINQPQHF.